One sample yielded the 27 T cell receptor beta chains listed below, sequenced in a study of blood T cell repertoires in COVID-19. Clones were sequenced by immunoSEQ multiplex PCR, and TCRdb holds only the in-frame ones, with some missing. The sample holds some 200,000 clones, approximately 84% seen once. Source material: peripheral blood. The source of these receptors is a middle-aged man with acute or convalescent COVID-19.

The V gene is TRBV6-1, the J gene TRBJ2-6, with D possibly TRBD1 on 6 matching bases. The CDR3 covers 16 residues. Germline assignment: CDR1 MNHNS and CDR2 SASEGT. V was shortened by 4 bases and J by 0 bases, with 10 bases between the two germline ends. This chain's CDR3 is CASSVDSSSGANVLTF. CDR3 DNA: TGTGCCAGCAGTGTGGACAGTTCCTCTGGGGCCAACGTCCTGACTTTC.

Worth noting for this clone: Other DNA variants within this sample encode the same CDR3. The chain joins TRBV5-1 to TRBJ1-2; maybe TRBD1 (5 bases). CDR1 SGHRS and CDR2 YFSETQ come from the germline V gene. The V end lost 0 bases, the J end lost 2 bases, and 5 bases lay between the germline ends. The CDR3 has 13 residues. In nucleotides, the CDR3 is TGCGCCAGCAGCTTGGGGACAAACTATGGCTACACCTTC. Its protein is CASSLGTNYGYTF.

This clone appeared a single time. The chain couples TRBV3-1 (or the pseudogene TRBV3-2) to TRBJ1-1; 7 nucleotides agree with TRBD1. Germline-derived CDR1 and CDR2 are LGHDT and YNNKEL (reference sequence). The CDR3 loop spans 14 amino acids. The V gene end was trimmed by 3 bases and the J gene end by 4 bases; junction bases not matched to a gene: 5. The CDR3 DNA sequence: TGTGCCAGCAGCCACGAACAGGGGCTCACTGAAGCTTTCTTT. Its translation: CASSHEQGLTEAFF.

This clone was seen a handful of times. The chain links TRBV5-1 to TRBJ2-5; weak D call: TRBD1 (6 bases). CDR1 and CDR2 from the germline V gene are SGHRS and YFSETQ. The CDR3 contains 15 residues. V was shortened by 4 bases and J by 5 bases, with 18 bases between the two germline ends. The DNA of the CDR3 is TGCGCCAGCAGCCCTACAAGGGGGAGTCGGGAGACCCAGTACTTC. Translation gives CASSPTRGSRETQYF.

V usage is TRBV6-4 and J usage is TRBJ1-1; D gene unclear. CDR3 length equals 13 residues. Germline values: CDR1 MRHNA, CDR2 SNTAGT. Trimming removed 3 bases from V and 3 bases from J, with 8 bases in between. The CDR3 loop is CASSEVEHTEAFF. Here the CDR3 DNA reads TGTGCCAGCAGTGAGGTGGAGCACACTGAAGCTTTCTTT.

V gene TRBV7-9 combines with J gene TRBJ1-1, with D perhaps TRBD1 (5 bases). This CDR3 contains 13 residues. CDR1 is SEHNR and CDR2 is FQNEAQ in the germline V gene (reference sequence). Trimming cost V 11 bases and J 1 base, with 14 bases left between them. The chain's CDR3 is CAAGDRRNTEAFF. Written as DNA, the CDR3 is TGTGCCGCGGGGGACCGGAGGAACACTGAAGCTTTCTTT.

The rearrangement links TRBV4-1 to TRBJ2-1; D perhaps matches TRBD1 (7 bases). V was trimmed by 4 bases and J by 10 bases, leaving 23 bases between them. This CDR3 spans 16 amino acids. Per the germline V gene, CDR1 is MGHRA and CDR2 is YSYEKL. Written as DNA, the CDR3 is TGCGCCAGCAGCCGGGAGAGGGGGGACAGAGGATGGGAGCAGTTCTTC. This codes for CASSRERGDRGWEQFF.

This chain joins TRBV19 and TRBJ2-2; 7 nucleotides line up with TRBD2. Trimming took 6 bases from V and 6 from J; bases not matched to a gene: 4. CDR1 and CDR2 (germline): LNHDA, SQIVND (reference sequence). The CDR3 is 13 amino acids. The CDR3 spells CASRASGAGELFF. The DNA of the CDR3 is TGTGCCAGTAGGGCGAGCGGGGCCGGGGAGCTGTTTTTT.

This clone was counted a few times. The genes are TRBV2 and TRBJ2-5; a weak D match, TRBD2 (5 bases). This CDR3 contains 11 residues. Per germline, CDR1 SNHLY and CDR2 FYNNEI. The V and J ends lost 5 bases and 5 bases respectively, with 6 bases between them. CDR3 bases: TGTGCCAGCAGTTCGGGGGAGACCCAGTACTTC. Translation: CASSSGETQYF.

V usage is TRBV5-1 and J usage is TRBJ2-2, with D possibly TRBD1 on 5 matching bases. The CDR3 contains 16 residues. Germline V lookup: CDR1 SGHRS, CDR2 YFSETQ. The V end was cut by 0 bases, the J end by 7 bases, with 16 bases between. CDR3: CASSLVERLRGGELFF. As DNA, the CDR3 is TGCGCCAGCAGCTTGGTAGAGCGCCTAAGGGGCGGGGAGCTGTTTTTT.

A few counts support this clone. V is TRBV2 and J is TRBJ2-1; 12 positions agree with TRBD2. This CDR3 comprises 15 residues. CDR1 is SNHLY, CDR2 FYNNEI, per germline. With V trimmed by 7 bases and J by 6 bases, 7 bases remained unmatched. The CDR3 spells CASTSGLAGSNEQFF. The CDR3 coding sequence is TGTGCCAGCACGTCCGGACTAGCGGGGAGCAATGAGCAGTTCTTC.

This chain connects TRBV5-1 to TRBJ1-6, with TRBD1 identical over 7 bases. Germline CDR1 and CDR2: SGHRS and YFSETQ. The CDR3 totals 13 residues. V lost 4 bases, J lost 12 bases, and 7 bases stayed unmatched. The CDR3 loop reads CASSPGTDEPLHF. The CDR3, as DNA: TGCGCCAGCAGCCCGGGGACAGATGAACCCCTCCACTTT. The variable domain in full, completed from reference TRBV5-1 and TRBJ1-6, reads KAGVTQTPRYLIKTRGQQVTLSCSPISGHRSVSWYQQTPGQGLQFLFEYFSETQRNKGNFPGRFSGRQFSNSRSEMNVSTLELGDSALYLCASSPGTDEPLHFGNGTRLTVT.

The genes are TRBV5-6 and TRBJ1-5, with no clear D. Trimming cost V 0 bases and J 4 bases, with 8 bases left between them. The length of the CDR3 is 14 residues. CDR1 SGHDT and CDR2 YYEEEE come from the germline V gene. For the CDR3, the DNA is TGTGCCAGCAGCTTGGGAACCAGGAATCAGCCCCAGCATTTT. Translating gives CASSLGTRNQPQHF.

The chain has TRBV14 and TRBJ1-1; D might be TRBD1 (5 bases). The CDR3 contains 15 residues. CDR1 and CDR2 from the germline V gene are SGHDN and FVKESK. The germline V and J ends were trimmed by 4 bases and 1 base, with 13 bases remaining between them. The DNA for the CDR3 is TGTGCCAGCAGCCTGGGACTCTCAAGGAACACTGAAGCTTTCTTT. Protein sequence: CASSLGLSRNTEAFF.

As DNA, the CDR3 is TGTGCCAGCAGCGGAGGACAGGGAGGTAGTGAGCAGTTCTTC. Amino acids: CASSGGQGGSEQFF. The genes are TRBV9 and TRBJ2-1; 8 bases are a match to TRBD1. CDR3 length equals 14 residues. Germline CDR1 is SGDLS and CDR2 is YYNGEE. The V segment lost 3 bases and the J segment 9 bases; nucleotides outside the gene matches: 8.

This rearrangement joins TRBV7-9 to TRBJ1-6; maybe TRBD1 (5 bases). The germline V gene encodes CDR1 SEHNR and CDR2 FQNEAQ (reference sequence). V shed 0 bases and J shed 6 bases, with 9 bases lying between them. The CDR3 loop spans 15 amino acids. Here the CDR3 DNA reads TGTGCCAGCAGCTTAGCTGGGGCCGTTAATTCACCCCTCCACTTT. It codes for CASSLAGAVNSPLHF.

Concerning this clone: Other DNA sequences of this sample code for an identical CDR3. The V and J genes are TRBV3-1 (or the pseudogene TRBV3-2) and TRBJ2-5, with 10 bases fitting TRBD1. The V gene's germline CDR1 is LGHDT and CDR2 YNNKEL (reference sequence). V dropped 6 bases and J dropped 4; count of bases not matched to a gene: 2. The length of the CDR3 is 13 residues. The chain's CDR3 is CASSRDRGETQYF. The CDR3 nucleotides are TGTGCCAGCAGTCGGGACAGGGGAGAGACCCAGTACTTC.

The V gene is TRBV15, the J gene TRBJ1-2; the D gene is possibly TRBD1 (5 bases). CDR1 and CDR2 from the germline V gene are LNHNV and YYDKDF (reference sequence). Trimming took off 1 base at V and 6 bases at J, with 9 bases between the two ends. The CDR3 covers 13 residues. The CDR3 coding sequence is TGTGCCACCAGCAGAGGACAGCTTGATGGCTACACCTTC. Translation gives CATSRGQLDGYTF.

This sequence joins TRBV27 and TRBJ1-2; 7 positions match TRBD1. There are 15 residues in the CDR3. Looked up from germline, CDR1 is MNHEY and CDR2 is SMNVEV (reference sequence). The V and J ends lost 1 base and 1 base, in that order; junction bases with no gene match: 3. CDR3 in DNA: TGTGCCAGCAGTTTATTGGGACAGATTAACTATGGCTACACCTTC. It translates to CASSLLGQINYGYTF.

This chain joins TRBV10-3 and TRBJ1-1, with D perhaps matching TRBD1 (5 bases). Per germline, CDR1 ENHRY and CDR2 SYGVKD. Trimming cost V 8 bases and J 1 base, with 8 bases left between them. The CDR3 is 12 amino acids. The CDR3 here is CAIGQQNTEAFF. The CDR3 nucleotides read TGTGCCATCGGACAACAGAACACTGAAGCTTTCTTT.

The chain links TRBV7-9 to TRBJ2-5; D gene uncertain. This CDR3 region has 15 residues. Trimming pared 5 bases from V and 1 base from J, leaving 14 bases between. Germline CDR1 and CDR2: SEHNR and FQNEAQ (reference sequence). The CDR3: CASSTAPGLQETQYF. The CDR3 nucleotides are TGTGCCAGCAGCACCGCGCCAGGCCTCCAAGAGACCCAGTACTTC.

This clone occurred a few times. At the DNA level, this CDR3 is encoded by other sequences in the same sample as well. J is TRBJ1-4 and V is TRBV5-4, with 9 bases that match TRBD1. CDR3 size: 14 residues. Germline loops: CDR1 SGHNT, CDR2 YYREEE (reference sequence). The junction had 5 bases not matched to a gene; V was cut back by 4 bases and J by 7 bases. CDR3 sequence reads: CASSLQGATEKLFF. DNA of the CDR3: TGTGCCAGCAGCCTACAGGGGGCGACTGAAAAACTGTTTTTT. Full variable domain (rest looked up from reference TRBV5-4 and TRBJ1-4): ETGVTQSPTHLIKTRGQQVTLRCSSQSGHNTVSWYQQALGQGPQFIFQYYREEENGRGNFPPRFSGLQFPNYSSELNVNALELDDSALYLCASSLQGATEKLFFGSGTQLSVL.

Comment on this clone: The junction differs from germline at one of its ends, possibly a read error. The chain links TRBV15 to TRBJ1-2, with D unresolved. Germline CDR1 is LNHNV and CDR2 is YYDKDF (reference sequence). The CDR3 totals 13 residues. CDR3 coding DNA: TGTGCCACCAGCAGAGATTTGGCGGCCCGGGTCGCCTTC. This translates into CATSRDLAARVAF.

The chain joins TRBV15 to TRBJ1-5, with D perhaps matching TRBD1 (6 bases). The V end lost 0 bases, the J end lost 6 bases, and 15 bases lay between the germline ends. The germline CDR1 and CDR2 sequences are LNHNV and YYDKDF (reference sequence). The CDR3 is made up of 16 amino acids. CDR3 region: CATSRDAGARGQPQHF. The CDR3, as DNA: TGTGCCACCAGCAGAGATGCAGGGGCCAGGGGTCAGCCCCAGCATTTT.

This clone was found once. V and J are TRBV24-1 and TRBJ1-5, with 8 bases matching TRBD1. V lost 0 bases and J lost 0; bases outside the gene matches: 3. CDR3 length: 17 residues. CDR1 is KGHDR, CDR2 SFDVKD, per germline. The CDR3: CATSDLGQGASNQPQHF. The DNA for the CDR3 is TGTGCCACCAGTGATTTGGGGCAGGGGGCTAGCAATCAGCCCCAGCATTTT.

The V call is TRBV4-1, the J call TRBJ1-1; TRBD1 matches at 8 bases. The J segment lost 1 base and the V segment lost 1 base, leaving 8 bases of the junction unmatched. The CDR3 is 17 residues long. Germline V gene sequence: CDR1 MGHRA, CDR2 YSYEKL. DNA for the CDR3: TGCGCCAGCAGCCAAGGGACAGGGCCCTCGCGGAACACTGAAGCTTTCTTT. Its translation is CASSQGTGPSRNTEAFF.

The J gene is TRBJ1-2, the V gene TRBV18; D is perhaps TRBD1 (6 bases). Trimming removed 6 bases from V and 7 bases from J, with 18 bases in between. This CDR3 has 14 amino acids. Germline-derived CDR1 and CDR2 are KGHSH and LQKENI. The CDR3 protein is CASSSLDSLRGYTF. In DNA, the CDR3 is TGTGCCAGCTCCTCCCTGGACAGTTTGCGTGGCTACACCTTC.